What follows describes a single T cell receptor (beta chain). Its antigen is unidentified. The germline CDR1 and CDR2 sequences are ENHRY and SYGVKD. The V gene lost 4 bases and the J gene lost 5 bases, with 14 bases spanning the gap. CDR3 size: 14 residues. This sample is drawn from a study of identical twins. Regarding the study as a whole: Among beta out-of-frame sequences, excess sharing between twins appeared weaker.

TCRdb itself ran the 5' RACE reads through MiXCR, one entry per CDR3 protein. Of 700,000 or so distinct CDR3 sequences listed, 21% are singletons. These sequences were also reported in another study, on T cells expressing NK-cell markers. As reported in that work: Among eight sequenced donors, seven carried HCMV seropositivity while one was seronegative.

The receptor was derived from a woman aged 18 to 35 in good health. The genes are TRBV10-3 and TRBJ1-1; D gene uncertain. The sample comprised PBMCs. The CDR3 region has the DNA TGTGCCATCAGTGGGTCGACAAAAGATACTGAAGCTTTCTTT. Amino acids: CAISGSTKDTEAFF.